This TCR beta chain was recovered during a study of T cells in tumors after PD-1 blockade. Study overall: No patient had prior checkpoint blockade, systemic immunosuppression, or radiotherapy within 4 weeks.

TCRdb's copy holds only in-frame clones and misses some; the assay was immunoSEQ multiplex PCR. The sample contains approximately 50,000 clones, 65% to 85% of which appear only once. The CDR3 sequence is 13 residues long. V was trimmed by 6 bases and J by 6 bases, leaving 11 bases between them. Template: tumor biopsy or peripheral blood genomic DNA, about 600-6,004 ng per sample. The chain is built from TRBV12-3 or TRBV12-4 and TRBJ2-2; no definite D call. The TCR was taken from a human donor with advanced basal cell or squamous cell carcinoma (not recorded which). The sequenced sample was PBMCs, obtained before anti-PD-1 therapy. The CDR3 is CASSRDAAGELFF. The CDR3 DNA reads TGTGCCAGCAGCCGAGATGCGGCCGGGGAGCTGTTTTTT.